This record looks at one T cell receptor (beta chain) sequence and its context. Antigen specificity is unknown. The junction had 11 bases not matched to a gene; V was cut back by 6 bases and J by 7 bases. From germline, CDR1 is MDHEN and CDR2 SYDVKM. The CDR3 is 15 residues long. The source of the sample is a study of OX40 agonist ivuxolimab in advanced cancers. Study overall: Prior checkpoint blockade (anti-PD-1, anti-PD-L1 or anti-CTLA-4) was permitted; approximately 41% had it. Two cutaneous melanoma patients and one hepatocellular carcinoma patient, three in all, had partial responses. General study results and limits: Clonal expansion was among the lowest in partial responders at 0.1-3.0 mg/kg, especially CD8+. More expanded clones were seen, on average, in CD8+ T cells than in CD4+.

Some clones are missing from TCRdb's copy, which holds only in-frame ones; the method was immunoSEQ multiplex PCR. Among roughly 70,000 clones listed, approximately 80% were seen once. The chain carries TRBV28 and TRBJ1-4; 7 positions match TRBD1. Source: CD4+ or CD8+ T cells sorted from blood, taken in a trial of the OX40 agonist ivuxolimab. The sequence came from an adult with an advanced solid tumor such as melanoma, head and neck, liver or kidney cancer. CDR3 nucleotide sequence: TGTGCCAGCAGGACTACCGGGACAGAGAGTGAAAAACTGTTTTTT. It yields the protein CASRTTGTESEKLFF.